One and the same sample provided the 7 T cell receptor beta chains below, sequenced in a study of T cell responses to AZD1222 COVID-19 vaccine. Produced via immunoSEQ multiplex PCR; TCRdb's table is partial and in-frame only. The repertoire holds around 180,000 clones, with 85% to 90% as singletons. The input for sequencing was peripheral blood, taken on day 0 of AZD1222 vaccination. These receptors were obtained from an adult in good health.

The CDR3 protein is CASSQGGGPGGELFF. The CDR3, as DNA: TGTGCCAGCAGCCAAGGGGGGGGCCCCGGCGGGGAGCTGTTTTTT. The chain employs TRBV4-2 and TRBJ2-2; D might be TRBD2 (7 bases). The CDR3 loop spans 15 amino acids. V lost 1 base and J 7 bases, leaving 13 bases between the germline ends. Germline-derived CDR1 and CDR2 are LGHNA and YNFKEQ.

The rearrangement joins TRBV12-3 or TRBV12-4 to TRBJ1-2; no reliable D call. V lost 6 bases and J 8 bases, leaving 7 bases between the germline ends. This CDR3 is 10 amino acids long. CDR3 nucleotide sequence: TGTGCCAGCAGGGCGGGGGGCTACACCTTC. This translates into CASRAGGYTF.

V usage is TRBV12-3 or TRBV12-4 and J usage is TRBJ2-7; 7 nucleotides match TRBD2. CDR3 length equals 13 residues. Trimming took 6 bases from V and 7 from J; bases not matched to a gene: 9. CDR3 protein: CASRVGGSGEQYF. In DNA, the CDR3 is TGTGCCAGCAGAGTCGGGGGGTCGGGGGAGCAGTACTTC.

The rearrangement links TRBV5-4 to TRBJ2-5; 7 nucleotides agree with TRBD1. After removal of 2 bases from V and 10 bases from J, the junction contained 20 bases not matched to a gene. The length of the CDR3 is 17 residues. Germline V gene data show CDR1 as SGHNT and CDR2 as YYREEE (reference sequence). The CDR3 nucleotides are TGTGCCAGCAGCTTCGAACCAACGGGGACAGACATGAAAGGCCAGTACTTC. Amino acid sequence: CASSFEPTGTDMKGQYF.

The chain joins TRBV19 to TRBJ2-1; the D is unclear. From germline, CDR1 is LNHDA and CDR2 SQIVND (reference sequence). The CDR3 has 16 residues. The V end was cut by 3 bases, the J end by 2 bases, with 14 bases between. The CDR3 reads CASSMMARGTYNEQFF. The CDR3 DNA reads as TGTGCCAGTAGTATGATGGCTCGCGGTACCTACAATGAGCAGTTCTTC.

This chain connects TRBV7-3 to TRBJ1-2; D is undetermined. Germline CDR1 SGHTA, CDR2 FQGTGA. CDR3 length: 12 residues. The V end was cut by 2 bases, the J end by 4 bases, with 5 bases between. CDR3: CASSLDGYGYTF. The CDR3 nucleotides read TGTGCCAGCAGCTTAGACGGCTATGGCTACACCTTC. Variable domain in full (rest from reference TRBV7-3 and TRBJ1-2): GAGVSQTPSNKVTEKGKYVELRCDPISGHTALYWYRQSLGQGPEFLIYFQGTGAADDSGLPNDRFFAVRPEGSVSTLKIQRTERGDSAVYLCASSLDGYGYTFGSGTRLTVV.

Points on this clone: The same CDR3 arises from other DNA sequences in this sample as well. The chain couples TRBV28 to TRBJ1-3; weak D call: TRBD1 (6 bases). Trimming stripped 6 bases from V and 0 bases from J, with 9 bases between. The germline V gene has CDR1 MDHEN and CDR2 SYDVKM. The CDR3 runs 14 residues. The CDR3 DNA follows: TGTGCCAGCAGACAGGGAGGCTCTGGAAACACCATATATTTT. Residues: CASRQGGSGNTIYF.